Following are 5 T cell receptor beta chains from one sample sequenced in a study of T cell responses to AZD1222 COVID-19 vaccine. TCRdb keeps only in-frame clones here, not all; method: immunoSEQ multiplex PCR. Of approximately 130,000 clones in the sample, 80% to 95% are singletons; the top ten hold 1.1%. The starting material was peripheral blood, obtained on day 0 of AZD1222 vaccination. These receptors all come from an adult in good health.

The J gene is TRBJ2-3, the V gene TRBV7-3, with 9 bases aligning to TRBD2. Germline values: CDR1 SGHTA, CDR2 FQGTGA. J lost 8 bases, V lost 5 bases, and 11 bases had no gene match. This CDR3 has 15 residues. CDR3 in DNA: TGTGCCAGCAGCGCGACTAGCGGAGAGCGAACTACGCAGTATTTT. Its translation: CASSATSGERTTQYF.

The chain joins TRBV5-4 to TRBJ2-6; the match to TRBD1 covers 8 bases. Germline assignment: CDR1 SGHNT and CDR2 YYREEE (reference sequence). The CDR3 totals 17 residues. V shed 6 bases and J 4 bases; nucleotides not matched to a gene: 12. The CDR3 loop is CASTMDRVITGANVLTF. The CDR3 DNA reads as TGTGCCAGCACCATGGACAGGGTGATCACCGGGGCCAACGTCCTGACTTTC.

This chain links TRBV7-3 with TRBJ2-1; D gene ambiguous. The CDR3 contains 15 residues. Trimming took 2 bases from V and 4 from J, leaving 12 bases between them. CDR1 and CDR2 from the germline V gene are SGHTA and FQGTGA. CDR3: CASSLQDRPYNEQFF. The DNA for the CDR3 is TGTGCCAGCAGCTTACAGGACCGCCCGTACAATGAGCAGTTCTTC.

The chain carries TRBV28 and TRBJ1-6, with a tentative D call TRBD1 (5 bases). CDR1 and CDR2 from the germline V gene are MDHEN and SYDVKM. V was cut by 3 bases and J by 2 bases, with 8 bases left in between. The CDR3 spans 15 residues. In nucleotides, the CDR3 is TGTGCCAGCAGTTTGGGGGGAACCTATAATTCACCCCTCCACTTT. Translated: CASSLGGTYNSPLHF.

The chain links TRBV3-1 (or the pseudogene TRBV3-2) to TRBJ2-7, with 8 bases aligning to TRBD2. The length of the CDR3 is 14 residues. After removal of 3 bases from V and 3 bases from J, the junction contained 4 bases not matched to a gene. CDR1 is LGHDT, CDR2 YNNKEL, per germline (reference sequence). The CDR3 nucleotides read TGTGCCAGCAGCCAGCGGGGGGCGGGCTACGAGCAGTACTTC. Translated: CASSQRGAGYEQYF.